The 17 T cell receptor beta chains below were found in one sample sequenced in a study of T cells in Graves' hyperthyroidism and ophthalmopathy. From RNA transcripts, TCR beta CDR3 regions were amplified. The TCR CDR3 was amplified in a first-round RT-PCR using the HTBI primer set. TCRdb re-called the multiplex PCR reads through MiXCR, storing one row per CDR3 protein. In the table there are over 500,000 distinct CDR3 sequences, 15% to 20% of which are singletons. Sequencing input: blood. The receptor set was obtained from a woman under 30 with Graves' ophthalmopathy.

This clonotype showed up many times. CDR3 bases: TGTGCCAGCAGTTTAGGGACTAGCGGGAGGTACAATGAGCAGTTCTTC. Protein: CASSLGTSGRYNEQFF. The chain uses TRBV27 and TRBJ2-1; 15 bases are shared with TRBD2. With V trimmed by 2 bases and J by 4 bases, 0 bases remained unmatched. Germline-derived CDR1 and CDR2 are MNHEY and SMNVEV (reference sequence). The CDR3 has 16 residues.

This clonotype was found a few times. The rearrangement links TRBV6-1 to TRBJ2-5, with 8 bases fitting TRBD1. CDR1 is MNHNS, CDR2 SASEGT, per germline. With 9 bases clipped from V and 4 bases from J, the junction kept 4 bases outside the gene matches. This CDR3 is built from 12 residues. CDR3 sequence: CARKDRAETQYF. CDR3 coding DNA: TGTGCCAGAAAGGACAGGGCAGAGACCCAGTACTTC.

This clonotype was counted at least ten times. V usage is TRBV28 and J usage is TRBJ2-7; 9 bases line up with TRBD1. Trimming cost V 5 bases and J 6 bases; bases outside gene matches: 8. The CDR3 extends over 14 amino acids. CDR1 is MDHEN and CDR2 is SYDVKM in the germline V gene. The CDR3 DNA sequence: TGTGCCAGCAGTCCGGGACAGGGTGGCCGCGAGCAGTACTTC. It specifies CASSPGQGGREQYF.

In this sample, this clonotype turned up a few times. This CDR3 reads CASSLARQGGTYEQYF. The CDR3 DNA sequence: TGCGCCAGCAGCTTGGCCAGACAGGGAGGGACCTACGAGCAGTACTTC. The chain has TRBV5-1 and TRBJ2-7, with D possibly called TRBD1 or TRBD2 (7 bases each). CDR3 length: 16 residues. With 0 bases removed from V and 2 bases from J, the gap between germline ends came to 15 bases. Germline CDR1 SGHRS, CDR2 YFSETQ.

The chain carries TRBV20-1 and TRBJ1-1, with D possibly being TRBD1 (5 bases). Germline CDR1 is DFQATT and CDR2 is SNEGSKA (reference sequence). Trimming stripped 0 bases from V and 3 bases from J, with 8 bases between. The CDR3 is 13 residues long. DNA for the CDR3: TGCAGTGCTAGAGACAGGGTCTACACTGAAGCTTTCTTT. It codes for CSARDRVYTEAFF.

The J gene is TRBJ2-7, the V gene TRBV11-2; D gene ambiguous. With 5 bases removed from V and 3 bases from J, the gap between germline ends came to 8 bases. The CDR3 runs 12 residues. Germline loops: CDR1 SGHAT, CDR2 FQNNGV. The CDR3 region has the DNA TGTGCCAGCAGCCCTAGTTTCTACGAGCAGTACTTC. Residues: CASSPSFYEQYF.

This clonotype appeared many times. The genes are TRBV6-1 and TRBJ2-1; 10 bases match TRBD1. The ends lost 6 bases at V and 3 bases at J; junction bases unmatched: 8. CDR3 length: 16 residues. In germline, CDR1 is MNHNS, CDR2 SASEGT. The CDR3 sequence is CASRESGTGVYNEQFF. The DNA for the CDR3 is TGTGCCAGCAGGGAGTCCGGGACAGGGGTCTACAATGAGCAGTTCTTC.

This clonotype has at least ten counts. The chain is built from TRBV11-2 and TRBJ2-5; 8 bases agree with TRBD2. CDR1 and CDR2 from the germline V gene are SGHAT and FQNNGV. The CDR3 runs to 15 residues. The V gene end was trimmed by 1 base and the J gene end by 9 bases; junction bases not matched to a gene: 10. The CDR3 reads CASSLGLAGRGAQYF. The CDR3 DNA is TGTGCCAGCAGCTTAGGGCTAGCGGGTCGGGGGGCCCAGTACTTC.

The chain's CDR3 is CASSAGTGVLYGYTF. As DNA, the CDR3 is TGCGCCAGCAGCGCGGGGACAGGGGTCCTCTATGGCTACACCTTC. This chain links TRBV5-1 with TRBJ1-2; 10 nucleotides agree with TRBD1. V dropped 4 bases and J dropped 4; count of bases not matched to a gene: 7. This CDR3 contains 15 residues. The germline V gene encodes CDR1 SGHRS and CDR2 YFSETQ.

This clonotype was recorded many times. The J gene is TRBJ2-7, the V gene TRBV20-1; D is undetermined. CDR1 is DFQATT and CDR2 is SNEGSKA in the germline V gene (reference sequence). This CDR3 comprises 14 residues. The germline V and J ends were trimmed by 1 base and 2 bases, with 12 bases remaining between them. The CDR3 protein is CSARVPWVPYEQYF. The DNA of the CDR3 is TGCAGTGCTAGAGTACCTTGGGTCCCCTACGAGCAGTACTTC.

V gene TRBV11-2 combines with J gene TRBJ1-6, with a weak D call TRBD1 (5 bases). There are 16 residues in the CDR3. Germline V gene lookup returns CDR1 SGHAT and CDR2 FQNNGV. The V end was cut by 5 bases, the J end by 7 bases, with 18 bases between. The CDR3 region is CASSRGVGHQNSPLHF. The CDR3 DNA follows: TGTGCCAGCAGCCGAGGGGTCGGTCACCAAAATTCACCCCTCCACTTT.

In this sample, this clonotype turned up many times. This sequence joins TRBV5-6 and TRBJ2-1, with a possible D match to TRBD1 (5 bases). Trimming removed 1 base at V and 7 bases at J, with 15 bases between. The CDR3 runs to 15 residues. Germline lookup yields CDR1 SGHDT and CDR2 YYEEEE. CDR3 DNA sequence: TGTGCCAGCAGCTTGCCCCAGGGCGGTAGGAATGAGCAGTTCTTC. Amino acid sequence: CASSLPQGGRNEQFF.

The gene calls are TRBV9 and TRBJ1-4; 9 nucleotides line up with TRBD1. There are 14 residues in the CDR3. Germline V CDR1 and CDR2: SGDLS, YYNGEE. The ends lost 3 bases at V and 8 bases at J; junction bases unmatched: 5. This CDR3 reads CASSEQGAGEKLFF. The CDR3, as DNA: TGTGCCAGCAGCGAACAGGGGGCGGGCGAAAAACTGTTTTTT.

This clonotype was seen repeatedly, ten times or more. The chain carries TRBV7-8 and TRBJ1-5; 8 bases map to TRBD1. V shed 4 bases, J shed 4 bases, and the junction held 6 bases outside the gene matches. The CDR3 sequence is 15 residues long. Germline CDR1 reads SGHVS; CDR2 reads FQNEAQ. This CDR3 reads CASSWDRSTNQPQHF. CDR3 nucleotides: TGTGCCAGCAGCTGGGACAGGTCGACTAATCAGCCCCAGCATTTT. The full variable domain, completed using reference TRBV7-8 and TRBJ1-5, is GAGVSQSPRYKVAKRGQDVALRCDPISGHVSLFWYQQALGQGPEFLTYFQNEAQLDKSGLPSDRFFAERPEGSVSTLKIQRTQQEDSAVYLCASSWDRSTNQPQHFGDGTRLSIL.

This chain uses TRBV7-6 with TRBJ2-3, with no clear D. V was cut by 1 base and J by 2 bases, with 10 bases left in between. The germline V gene encodes CDR1 SGHVS and CDR2 FNYEAQ. The CDR3 is made up of 15 amino acids. The CDR3 here is CASSLGYSNTDTQYF. The CDR3 DNA sequence: TGTGCCAGCAGCTTAGGGTACTCAAACACAGATACGCAGTATTTT.

This clonotype was seen more than once but under ten times. V is TRBV19 and J is TRBJ2-3; tentative D call: TRBD1 (5 bases). V was shortened by 7 bases and J by 4 bases, with 15 bases between the two germline ends. The CDR3 contains 14 residues. The germline V gene encodes CDR1 LNHDA and CDR2 SQIVND (reference sequence). The CDR3 DNA sequence: TGTGCCAGTAAAAGTGGGGCGTACGCAGATACGCAGTATTTT. Its translation: CASKSGAYADTQYF.

The chain carries TRBV5-1 and TRBJ1-3; 10 positions agree with TRBD1. This CDR3 region has 15 residues. Germline V gene lookup returns CDR1 SGHRS and CDR2 YFSETQ. J gave up 5 bases and V 4 bases, and 6 bases lay outside the gene matches. CDR3 protein: CASSPRQGARNTIYF. The CDR3, as DNA: TGCGCCAGCAGCCCTCGACAGGGGGCGAGAAACACCATATATTTT.